This TCR beta chain emerged from a study of T cell changes during pregnancy in multiple sclerosis. Some clones are missing from TCRdb's copy, which holds only in-frame ones; the method was immunoSEQ multiplex PCR. The sample yields fewer than 40,000 clones, 89% seen once. The sample holds one count of this clone. Trimming took off 4 bases at V and 3 bases at J, with 13 bases between the two ends. Germline CDR1 SGHVS, CDR2 FQNEAQ. The CDR3 spans 14 residues. V is TRBV7-8 and J is TRBJ2-7; D uncertain. The sequence came from a female donor with multiple sclerosis, enrolled in a pregnancy study. The specimen was CD8+ T cells from peripheral blood mononuclear cells, collected in the second trimester of pregnancy. CDR3 DNA sequence: TGTGCCAGCAGCTACTCCGCGCGGAGCTACGAGCAGTACTTC. Encoded protein: CASSYSARSYEQYF.